This TCR beta chain was recovered during a study of blood T cell repertoires in COVID-19. About the research overall: The United States, Italy and Spain were the sources of the acute and convalescent COVID-19 samples. T cells, B-cell-depleted T cells, or PBMCs supplied cDNA or gDNA.

The authors' processing: Nucleated cell number was recorded as an estimate derived from reference gene primer amplification. Method: immunoSEQ multiplex PCR; TCRdb's copy keeps in-frame clones and lacks some. Clone size and the V and J calls come from that table; the DNA yielded D and trimming. Here the sample spans about 210,000 clones, approximately 82% being singletons. Trimming stripped 1 base from V and 1 base from J, with 8 bases between. The CDR3 length is 16 residues. The germline CDR1 and CDR2 sequences are LGHNA and YNFKEQ. The sequence was obtained from a woman aged 45-59 years with acute or convalescent COVID-19. Specimen: peripheral blood. The V and J genes are TRBV4-2 and TRBJ2-6; maybe TRBD1 (5 bases). CDR3 loop: CASSQVQGSGANVLTF. CDR3 bases: TGTGCCAGCAGCCAAGTGCAGGGTTCTGGGGCCAACGTCCTGACTTTC.